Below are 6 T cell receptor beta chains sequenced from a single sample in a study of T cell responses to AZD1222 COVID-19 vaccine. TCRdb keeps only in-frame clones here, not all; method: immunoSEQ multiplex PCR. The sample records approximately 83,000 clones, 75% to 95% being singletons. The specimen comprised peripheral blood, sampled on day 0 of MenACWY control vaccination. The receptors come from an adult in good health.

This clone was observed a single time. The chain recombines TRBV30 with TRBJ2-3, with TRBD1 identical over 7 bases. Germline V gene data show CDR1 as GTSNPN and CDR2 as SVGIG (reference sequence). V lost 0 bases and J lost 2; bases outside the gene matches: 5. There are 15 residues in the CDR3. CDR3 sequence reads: CAWSVRQGVTDTQYF. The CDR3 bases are TGTGCCTGGAGTGTACGCCAGGGGGTCACAGATACGCAGTATTTT.

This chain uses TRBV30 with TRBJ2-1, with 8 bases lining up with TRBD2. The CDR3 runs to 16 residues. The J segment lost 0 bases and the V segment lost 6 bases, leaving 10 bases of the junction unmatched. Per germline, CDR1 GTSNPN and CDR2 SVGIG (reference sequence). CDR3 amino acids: CACNDSGASSYNEQFF. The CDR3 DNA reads TGTGCCTGTAATGATAGCGGGGCTAGCTCCTACAATGAGCAGTTCTTC.

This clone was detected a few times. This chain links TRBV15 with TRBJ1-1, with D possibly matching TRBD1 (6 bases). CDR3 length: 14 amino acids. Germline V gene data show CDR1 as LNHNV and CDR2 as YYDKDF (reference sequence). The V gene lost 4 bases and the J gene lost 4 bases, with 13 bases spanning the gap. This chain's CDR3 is CATSINRAPTEAFF. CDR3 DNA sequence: TGTGCCACCAGCATTAACAGGGCCCCCACTGAAGCTTTCTTT.

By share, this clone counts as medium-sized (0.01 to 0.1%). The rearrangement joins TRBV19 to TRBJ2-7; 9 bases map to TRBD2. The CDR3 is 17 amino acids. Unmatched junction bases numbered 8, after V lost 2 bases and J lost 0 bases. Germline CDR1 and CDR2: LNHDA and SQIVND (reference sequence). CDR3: CASSITGSGRSSYEQYF. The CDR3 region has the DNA TGTGCCAGTAGTATAACGGGGAGCGGGAGGAGCTCCTACGAGCAGTACTTC.

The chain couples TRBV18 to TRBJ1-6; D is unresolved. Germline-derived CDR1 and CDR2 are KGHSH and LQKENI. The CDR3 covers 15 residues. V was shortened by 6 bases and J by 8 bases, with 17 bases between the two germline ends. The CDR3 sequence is CASSRAQGADSPLHF. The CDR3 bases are TGTGCCAGCTCCCGAGCTCAAGGAGCGGATTCACCCCTCCACTTT.

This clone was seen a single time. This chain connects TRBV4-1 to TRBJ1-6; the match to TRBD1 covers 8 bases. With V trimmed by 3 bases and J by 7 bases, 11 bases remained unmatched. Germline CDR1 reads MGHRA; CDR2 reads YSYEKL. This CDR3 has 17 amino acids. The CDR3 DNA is TGCGCCAGCAGCCAGGGAACAGGGGGACAGGCGAATTCACCCCTCCACTTT. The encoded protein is CASSQGTGGQANSPLHF.